This TCR beta chain was recovered during a study of shared clonotypes between healthy human individuals. Produced via immunoSEQ multiplex PCR; TCRdb's table is partial and in-frame only. The table lists around 700,000 clones, around 73% of them singletons, with around 1.8% in the top ten. The CDR3 totals 15 residues. Germline V gives CDR1 MGHRA, CDR2 YSYEKL. Trimming removed 4 bases from V and 2 bases from J; junction bases left unmatched: 7. The chain employs TRBV4-1 and TRBJ2-7; TRBD1 matches 8 bases. The TCR was taken from a woman in her 30s in good health. The sample was memory CD4+ T cells sorted from blood. Subset reported: CD45RA-negative fraction. CDR3 protein: CASSRLTGGPYEQYF. In DNA form, the CDR3 reads TGCGCCAGCAGCCGACTCACAGGGGGACCCTACGAGCAGTACTTC.